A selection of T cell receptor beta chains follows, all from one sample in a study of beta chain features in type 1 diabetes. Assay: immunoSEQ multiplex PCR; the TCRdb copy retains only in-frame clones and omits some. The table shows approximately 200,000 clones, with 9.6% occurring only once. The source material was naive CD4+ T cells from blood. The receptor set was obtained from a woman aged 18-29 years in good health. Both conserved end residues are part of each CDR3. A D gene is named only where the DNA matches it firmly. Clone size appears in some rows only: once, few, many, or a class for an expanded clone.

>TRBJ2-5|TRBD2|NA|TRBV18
CASSRPAGVETQYF
TGTGCCAGCTCCCGACCAGCGGGAGTGGAGACCCAGTACTTC
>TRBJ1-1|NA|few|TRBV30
CAWSQNLNTEAFF
TGTGCCTGGTCCCAGAATTTGAACACTGAAGCTTTCTTT
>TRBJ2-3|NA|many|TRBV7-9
CASSSLDTQYF
TGTGCCAGCAGCTCCTTAGATACGCAGTATTTT
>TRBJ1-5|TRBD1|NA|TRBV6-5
CASNYRGQGQPQHF
TGTGCCAGCAACTACAGGGGGCAAGGTCAGCCCCAGCATTTT
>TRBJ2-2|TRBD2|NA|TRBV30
CAWVLAGGSRELFF
TGTGCCTGGGTTCTAGCGGGAGGCTCTCGGGAGCTGTTTTTT
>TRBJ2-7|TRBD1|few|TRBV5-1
CASSRTGEEYEQYF
TGCGCCAGCAGCCGGACAGGGGAAGAATACGAGCAGTACTTC
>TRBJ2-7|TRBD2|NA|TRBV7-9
CASRSSGGYEQYF
TGTGCCAGCAGGTCTAGCGGAGGGTACGAGCAGTACTTC
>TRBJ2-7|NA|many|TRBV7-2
CASSQQAGIYEQYF
TGTGCCAGCAGCCAACAGGCAGGGATCTACGAGCAGTACTTC
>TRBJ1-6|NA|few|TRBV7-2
CASSFGNSPLHF
TGTGCCAGCAGCTTCGGTAATTCACCCCTCCACTTT
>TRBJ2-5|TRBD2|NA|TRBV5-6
CASSGLLAGGVGETQYF
TGTGCCAGCAGCGGGCTTCTTGCGGGAGGTGTAGGGGAGACCCAGTACTTC
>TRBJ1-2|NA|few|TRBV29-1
CSVLPAALGYTF
TGCAGCGTCCTTCCGGCGGCTCTCGGCTACACCTTC
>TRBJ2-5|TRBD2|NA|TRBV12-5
CASGFAREAWETQYF
TGTGCTAGTGGTTTTGCGCGGGAGGCCTGGGAGACCCAGTACTTC
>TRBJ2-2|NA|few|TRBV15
CATSRDRGGTGELFF
TGTGCCACCAGCAGAGATAGGGGGGGGACCGGGGAGCTGTTTTTT
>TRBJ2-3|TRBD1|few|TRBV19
CASRRTGSTDTQYF
TGTGCCAGTAGAAGGACAGGGTCGACAGATACGCAGTATTTT
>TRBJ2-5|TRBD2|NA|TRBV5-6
CASSPTGTSGIGTQYF
TGTGCCAGCAGCCCCACCGGGACTAGCGGGATCGGGACCCAGTACTTC
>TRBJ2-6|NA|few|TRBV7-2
CASSFRQGTAGGANVLTF
TGTGCCAGCAGCTTTCGGCAGGGAACAGCGGGTGGGGCCAACGTCCTGACTTTC
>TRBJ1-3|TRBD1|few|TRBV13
CASSAGQGLGNTIYF
TGTGCCAGCAGCGCGGGACAGGGTCTTGGAAACACCATATATTTT
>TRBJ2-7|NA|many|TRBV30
CAWSPSSYEQYF
TGTGCCTGGAGTCCGTCCTCCTACGAGCAGTACTTC
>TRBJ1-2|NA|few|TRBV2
CASSESFLYGYTF
TGTGCCAGCAGTGAATCTTTTCTCTATGGCTACACCTTC
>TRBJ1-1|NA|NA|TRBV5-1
CASSVGQRNTEAFF
TGCGCCAGCAGCGTAGGACAGAGGAACACTGAAGCTTTCTTT
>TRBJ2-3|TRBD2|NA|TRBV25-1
CASSDPKLAGFTDTQYF
TGTGCCAGCAGTGACCCGAAACTAGCGGGATTCACAGATACGCAGTATTTT
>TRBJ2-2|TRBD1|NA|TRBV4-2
CASSHHTGGGAGELFF
TGTGCCAGCAGCCATCATACAGGGGGTGGGGCCGGGGAGCTGTTTTTT
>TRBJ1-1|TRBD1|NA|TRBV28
CASRTGVGTEAFF
TGTGCCAGCAGAACAGGGGTAGGGACTGAAGCTTTCTTT
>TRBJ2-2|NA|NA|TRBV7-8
CASSPTGTGELFF
TGTGCCAGCAGCCCTACAGGGACCGGGGAGCTGTTTTTT
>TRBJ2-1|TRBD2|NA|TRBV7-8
CASSSSGGYNEQFF
TGTGCCAGCAGTAGTAGCGGGGGTTACAATGAGCAGTTCTTC
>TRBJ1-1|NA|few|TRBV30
CAWSDTGSTEAFF
TGTGCCTGGAGCGACACAGGATCCACTGAAGCTTTCTTT
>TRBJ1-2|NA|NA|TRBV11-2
CASSLLGGNYGYTF
TGTGCCAGCAGCTTATTAGGAGGCAACTATGGCTACACCTTC
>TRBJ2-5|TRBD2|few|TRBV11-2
CASSLGTSGSQETQYF
TGTGCCAGCAGCTTAGGGACTAGCGGGAGCCAAGAGACCCAGTACTTC
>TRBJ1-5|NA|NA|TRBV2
CASKRGDQPQHF
TGTGCCAGCAAGCGGGGGGATCAGCCCCAGCATTTT
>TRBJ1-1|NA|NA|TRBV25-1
CASSELGRGEGTEAFF
TGTGCCAGCAGTGAATTAGGGCGGGGGGAAGGCACTGAAGCTTTCTTT
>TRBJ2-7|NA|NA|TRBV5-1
CASSLEHLGGNEQYF
TGCGCCAGCAGCTTGGAGCATCTGGGAGGTAACGAGCAGTACTTC
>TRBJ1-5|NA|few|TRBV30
CAWSVGLINQPQHF
TGTGCCTGGAGTGTAGGACTGATCAATCAGCCCCAGCATTTT
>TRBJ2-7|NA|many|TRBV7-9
CASSPNRDEQYF
TGTGCCAGCAGCCCTAACAGGGACGAGCAGTACTTC
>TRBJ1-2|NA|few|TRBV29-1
CSVQLRGLDGYTF
TGCAGCGTCCAACTCAGGGGTCTGGATGGCTACACCTTC
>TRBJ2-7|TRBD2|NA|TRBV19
CASSTLSGEPYEQYF
TGTGCCAGTAGTACCCTTAGCGGGGAACCCTACGAGCAGTACTTC
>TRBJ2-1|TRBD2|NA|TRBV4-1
CASSPGRRSVIYNEQFF
TGCGCCAGCAGCCCCGGGAGGAGGTCAGTGATCTACAATGAGCAGTTCTTC
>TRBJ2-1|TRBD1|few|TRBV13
CASRPSRDRGRDEQFF
TGTGCCAGCAGGCCCAGCCGGGACAGGGGGCGAGATGAGCAGTTCTTC
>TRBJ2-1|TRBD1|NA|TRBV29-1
CSVEGTRDRGYNEQFF
TGCAGCGTTGAAGGGACCCGGGACAGGGGCTACAATGAGCAGTTCTTC
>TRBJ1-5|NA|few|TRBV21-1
CASSKGGQANQPQHF
TGTGCCAGCAGCAAAGGGGGGCAGGCCAATCAGCCCCAGCATTTT
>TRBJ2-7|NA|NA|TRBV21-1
CASIPGGGSGRTYEQYF
TGTGCCAGCATCCCGGGCGGAGGGTCAGGAAGGACCTACGAGCAGTACTTC
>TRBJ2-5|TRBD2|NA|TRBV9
CASSVIAGVNKETQYF
TGTGCCAGCAGCGTAATAGCGGGAGTGAATAAAGAGACCCAGTACTTC
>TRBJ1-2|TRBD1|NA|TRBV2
CASRGGTGHGYTF
TGTGCCAGCAGGGGTGGGACAGGGCATGGCTACACCTTC
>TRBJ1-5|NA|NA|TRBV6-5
CASSLSGSNQPQHF
TGTGCCAGCAGTTTGTCGGGTAGCAATCAGCCCCAGCATTTT
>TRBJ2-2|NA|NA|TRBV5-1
CASSLDSTANTGELFF
TGCGCCAGCAGCTTGGACAGCACTGCGAACACCGGGGAGCTGTTTTTT
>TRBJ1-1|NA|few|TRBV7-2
CASSLVSGIEGAFF
TGTGCCAGCAGCTTAGTGAGTGGAATAGAGGGAGCTTTCTTT
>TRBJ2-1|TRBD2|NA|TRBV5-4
CASTSSGRGANNEQFF
TGTGCCAGCACGAGTTCGGGGCGGGGGGCTAACAATGAGCAGTTCTTC
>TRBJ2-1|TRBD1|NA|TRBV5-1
CASSRPGQAYNEQFF
TGCGCCAGCAGCCGCCCGGGACAGGCCTACAATGAGCAGTTCTTC
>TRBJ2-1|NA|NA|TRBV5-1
CASSLDGGTTPYEQFF
TGCGCCAGCAGCTTAGACGGCGGGACCACGCCCTATGAGCAGTTCTTC
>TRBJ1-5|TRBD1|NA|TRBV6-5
CASSYSAGRGDQPQHF
TGTGCCAGCAGTTACTCCGCCGGCAGGGGGGACCAGCCCCAGCATTTT
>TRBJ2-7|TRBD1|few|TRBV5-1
CASSSNTGTGEYEQYF
TGCGCCAGCAGCTCAAATACCGGGACAGGGGAGTACGAGCAGTACTTC
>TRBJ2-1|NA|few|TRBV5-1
CASSFLANEQFF
TGCGCCAGCAGCTTTCTAGCAAATGAGCAGTTCTTC
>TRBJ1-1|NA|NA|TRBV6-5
CASSYLSEGDTEAFF
TGTGCCAGCAGTTACTTAAGCGAGGGGGACACTGAAGCTTTCTTT
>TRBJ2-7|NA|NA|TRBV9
CASSVAASAAYEQYF
TGTGCCAGCAGCGTAGCGGCTAGCGCAGCCTACGAGCAGTACTTC
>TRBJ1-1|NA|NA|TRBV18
CASSPPSRSTEAFF
TGTGCCAGCTCACCACCTAGCCGTAGCACTGAAGCTTTCTTT
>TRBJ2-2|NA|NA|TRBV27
CASSYGRNTGELFF
TGTGCCAGCAGTTACGGGAGGAACACCGGGGAGCTGTTTTTT
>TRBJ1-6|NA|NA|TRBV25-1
CASQDSSYNSPLHF
TGTGCCAGCCAAGACAGCTCCTATAATTCACCCCTCCACTTT
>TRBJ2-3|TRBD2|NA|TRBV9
CASSAQAGSTDTQYF
TGTGCCAGCAGCGCCCAAGCGGGAAGCACAGATACGCAGTATTTT